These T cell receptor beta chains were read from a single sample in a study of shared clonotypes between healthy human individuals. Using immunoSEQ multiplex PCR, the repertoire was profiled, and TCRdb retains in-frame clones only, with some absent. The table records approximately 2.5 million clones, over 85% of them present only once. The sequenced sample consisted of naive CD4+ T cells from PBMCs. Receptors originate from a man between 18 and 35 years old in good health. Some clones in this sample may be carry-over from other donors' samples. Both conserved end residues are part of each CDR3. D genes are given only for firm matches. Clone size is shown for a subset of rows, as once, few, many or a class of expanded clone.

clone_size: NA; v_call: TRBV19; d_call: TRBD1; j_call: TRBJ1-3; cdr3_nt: TGTGCCAGTAGTCTTAGACAGGGAGACTCTGGAAACACCATATATTTT; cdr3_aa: CASSLRQGDSGNTIYF
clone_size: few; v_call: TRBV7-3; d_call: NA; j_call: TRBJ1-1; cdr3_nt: TGTGCCAGCAGCTTCGGTGGGGGAACTGAAGCTTTCTTT; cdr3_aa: CASSFGGGTEAFF
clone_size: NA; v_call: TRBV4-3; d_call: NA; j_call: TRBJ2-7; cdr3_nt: TGCGCCAGCAGCCAAATTACAGGGCGCGAGCAGTACTTC; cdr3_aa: CASSQITGREQYF
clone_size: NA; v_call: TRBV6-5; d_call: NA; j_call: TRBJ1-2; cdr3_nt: TGTGCCAGCAGGCGGAATGCAGGGGCGGGCTATGGCTACACCTTC; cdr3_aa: CASRRNAGAGYGYTF
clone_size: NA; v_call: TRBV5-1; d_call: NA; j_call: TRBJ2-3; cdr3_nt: TGCGCCAGCAGCGGATACTTAGATACGCAGTATTTT; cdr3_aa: CASSGYLDTQYF
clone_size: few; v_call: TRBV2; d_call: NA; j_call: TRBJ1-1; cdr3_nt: TGTGCCAGCTCCCGGGGGACCACTGAAGCTTTCTTT; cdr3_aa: CASSRGTTEAFF
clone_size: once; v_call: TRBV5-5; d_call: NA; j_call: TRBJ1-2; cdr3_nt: TGTGCCAGCAGCCAGGGGACTCGGGGTTATCTTGGCTACACCTTC; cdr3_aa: CASSQGTRGYLGYTF
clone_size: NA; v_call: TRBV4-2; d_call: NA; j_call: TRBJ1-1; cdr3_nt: TGTGCCAGCAGCCTCCCTCCTGGGAGTACTTTAGGGACTGAAGCTTTCTTT; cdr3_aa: CASSLPPGSTLGTEAFF
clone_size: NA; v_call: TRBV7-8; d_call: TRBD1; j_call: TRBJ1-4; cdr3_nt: TGTGCCAGCAGCTGGACAGGGGAAAAACTGTTTTTT; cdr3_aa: CASSWTGEKLFF
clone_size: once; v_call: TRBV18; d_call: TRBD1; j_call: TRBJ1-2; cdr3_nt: TGTGCCAGCTCACAAAACCAGGGGGCACGAGGCTACACCTTC; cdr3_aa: CASSQNQGARGYTF
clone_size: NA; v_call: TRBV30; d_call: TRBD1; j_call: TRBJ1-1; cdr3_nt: TGTGCCTGGAGTCCGAAGACAGGGGTACTAACTGAAGCTTTCTTT; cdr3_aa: CAWSPKTGVLTEAFF
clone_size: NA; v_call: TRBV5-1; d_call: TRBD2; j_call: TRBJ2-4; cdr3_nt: TGCGCCAGCAGCTTGACTTTGCGGGAGGGCCTTATAGCCAAAAACATTCAGTACTTC; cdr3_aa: CASSLTLREGLIAKNIQYF
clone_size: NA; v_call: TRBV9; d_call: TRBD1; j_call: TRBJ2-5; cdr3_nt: TGTGCCAGCAGCAAAGGGGGCGTCGAGGAGACCCAGTACTTC; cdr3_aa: CASSKGGVEETQYF
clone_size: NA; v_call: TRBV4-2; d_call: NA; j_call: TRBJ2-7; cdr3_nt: TGTGCCAGCAGCCGGGAAGGGACCTACGAGCAGTACTTC; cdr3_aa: CASSREGTYEQYF
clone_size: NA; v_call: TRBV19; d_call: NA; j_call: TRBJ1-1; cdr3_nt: TGTGCCAGTAGGAAGGGTGACTGGGAGAGGGAAGCTTTCTTT; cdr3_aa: CASRKGDWEREAFF
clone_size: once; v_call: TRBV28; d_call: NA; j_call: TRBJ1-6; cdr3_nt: TGTGCCAGTAAGAGGGTAGATTCACCCCTCCACTTT; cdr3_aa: CASKRVDSPLHF
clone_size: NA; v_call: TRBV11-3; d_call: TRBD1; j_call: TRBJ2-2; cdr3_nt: TGTGCCAGCAGCCTAGCGGACAGGGGAAGAAAGAACACCGGGGAGCTGTTTTTT; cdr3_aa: CASSLADRGRKNTGELFF
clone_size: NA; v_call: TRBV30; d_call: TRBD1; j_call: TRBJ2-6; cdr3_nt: TGTGCCTGGAGTGTCGGGACAGGGGTATACTCTGGGGCCAACGTCCTGACTTTC; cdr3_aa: CAWSVGTGVYSGANVLTF
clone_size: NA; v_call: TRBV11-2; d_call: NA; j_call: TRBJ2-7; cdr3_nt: TGTGCCAGCAGCTTAGTGTTTCGACAGCACGAGCAGTACTTC; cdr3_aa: CASSLVFRQHEQYF
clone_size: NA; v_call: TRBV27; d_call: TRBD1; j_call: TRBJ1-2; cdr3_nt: TGTGCCAGCAGTTTAAGGCAGGGGGCGGGCTACACCTTC; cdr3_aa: CASSLRQGAGYTF
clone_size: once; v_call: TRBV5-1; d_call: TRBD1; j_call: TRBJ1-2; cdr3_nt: TGCGCCAGCAGCCCCGACAGGGGAGCTAACTATGGCTACACCTTC; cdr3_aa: CASSPDRGANYGYTF
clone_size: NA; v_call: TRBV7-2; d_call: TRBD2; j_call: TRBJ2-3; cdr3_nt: TGTGCCAGCAGCCGCCGGACTAGCGGGAGAGTCACAGATACGCAGTATTTT; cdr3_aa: CASSRRTSGRVTDTQYF
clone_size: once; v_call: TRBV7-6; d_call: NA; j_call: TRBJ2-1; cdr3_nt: TGTGCCAGCAGCTTAGACCAGGGACCCTACAATGAGCAGTTCTTC; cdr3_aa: CASSLDQGPYNEQFF
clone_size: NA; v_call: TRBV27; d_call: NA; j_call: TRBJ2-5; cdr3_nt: TGTGCCAGCAGGCTGGGGGGGGCGGGCGAGACCCAGTACTTC; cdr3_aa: CASRLGGAGETQYF
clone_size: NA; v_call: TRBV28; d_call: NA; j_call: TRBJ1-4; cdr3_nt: TGTGCCAGCAGTCCTCCCCCAGGGCGACGTGAAAAACTGTTTTTT; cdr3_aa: CASSPPPGRREKLFF
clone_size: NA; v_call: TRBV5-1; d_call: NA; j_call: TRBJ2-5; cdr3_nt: TGCGCCAGCAGCTTGGACCCCCGGGAGACCCAGTACTTC; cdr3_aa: CASSLDPRETQYF
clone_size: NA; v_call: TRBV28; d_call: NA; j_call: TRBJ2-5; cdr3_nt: TGTGCCAGCAGTTATGGACGGCAAGAGACCCAGTACTTC; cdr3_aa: CASSYGRQETQYF
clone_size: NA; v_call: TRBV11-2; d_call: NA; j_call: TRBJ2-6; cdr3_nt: TGTGCCAGCAGCCGCAGGGGGGGACAGGACTCCTCTGGGGCCAACGTCCTGACTTTC; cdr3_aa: CASSRRGGQDSSGANVLTF
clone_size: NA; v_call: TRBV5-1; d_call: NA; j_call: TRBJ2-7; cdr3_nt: TGCGCCAGCAGCTTGGGGCAGGGGCGCGAGCAGTACTTC; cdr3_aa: CASSLGQGREQYF
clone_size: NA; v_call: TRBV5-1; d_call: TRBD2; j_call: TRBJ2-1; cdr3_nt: TGCGCCAGCAGCTTTCTCGCGGGAGCGGATGAGCAGTTCTTC; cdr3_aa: CASSFLAGADEQFF
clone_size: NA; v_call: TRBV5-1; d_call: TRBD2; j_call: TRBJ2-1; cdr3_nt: TGCGCCAGCAGCCCACGTAGCGGGAGGGTTGGCTCCTACAATGAGCAGTTCTTC; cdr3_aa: CASSPRSGRVGSYNEQFF
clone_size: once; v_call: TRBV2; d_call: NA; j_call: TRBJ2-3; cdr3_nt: TGTGCCAGCAGTCCACCTGGGGGACCCGATACGCAGTATTTT; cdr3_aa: CASSPPGGPDTQYF
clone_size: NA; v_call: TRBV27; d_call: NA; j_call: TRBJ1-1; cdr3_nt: TGTGCCAGCAGTCCCAAACCCAGGGGTTCGGTTTTCTTT; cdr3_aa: CASSPKPRGSVFF
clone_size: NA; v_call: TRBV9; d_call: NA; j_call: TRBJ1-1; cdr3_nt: TGTGCCAGCAGCCTAGGACCGACGACCACTGAAGCTTTCTTT; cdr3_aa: CASSLGPTTTEAFF
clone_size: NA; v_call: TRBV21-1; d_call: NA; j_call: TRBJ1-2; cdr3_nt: TGTGCCAGCAGCAAACCCCACTGTGTCTGGGAAGGCTACACCTTC; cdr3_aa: CASSKPHCVWEGYTF
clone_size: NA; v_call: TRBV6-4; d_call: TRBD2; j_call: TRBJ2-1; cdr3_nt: TGTGCCAGCAGTGACTCTCGCGGGAGCGGGTCTGAGCAGTTCTTC; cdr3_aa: CASSDSRGSGSEQFF
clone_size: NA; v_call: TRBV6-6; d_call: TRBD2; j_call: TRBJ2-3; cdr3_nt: TGTGCCAGCAGCCTACCCACTAGCGGGAGTACAGATACGCAGTATTTT; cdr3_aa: CASSLPTSGSTDTQYF
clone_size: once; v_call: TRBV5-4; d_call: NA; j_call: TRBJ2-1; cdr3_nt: TGTGCCAGCAGCTTACGCGTCCTCCAGGATGAGCAGTTCTTC; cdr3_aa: CASSLRVLQDEQFF
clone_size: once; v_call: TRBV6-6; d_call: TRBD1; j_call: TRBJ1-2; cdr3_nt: TGTGCCAGCAGTTACTCGAAGGGACAGGTTCACGGGGGCTACACCTTC; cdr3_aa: CASSYSKGQVHGGYTF
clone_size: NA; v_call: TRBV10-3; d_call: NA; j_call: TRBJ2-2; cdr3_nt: TGTGCCATCAGTGAGGGGGCAGGGGCGACCACCGGGGAGCTGTTTTTT; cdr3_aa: CAISEGAGATTGELFF
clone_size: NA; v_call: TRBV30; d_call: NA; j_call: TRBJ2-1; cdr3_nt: TGTGCCTGGGTCCGCTACGGCGCCACGAGGGATGAGCAGTTCTTC; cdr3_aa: CAWVRYGATRDEQFF
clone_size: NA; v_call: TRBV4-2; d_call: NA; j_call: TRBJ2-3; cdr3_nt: TGTGCCAGCAGCCCGAGCCTCAACACAGATACGCAGTATTTT; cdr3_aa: CASSPSLNTDTQYF
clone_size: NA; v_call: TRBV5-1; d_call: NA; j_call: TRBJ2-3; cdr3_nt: TGCGCCAGCACCCCGGGTCGGGTAAGCACAGATACGCAGTATTTT; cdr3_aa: CASTPGRVSTDTQYF
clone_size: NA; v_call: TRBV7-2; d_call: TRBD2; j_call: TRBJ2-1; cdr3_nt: TGTGCCAGCAGGGCGGGGGCCTACAATGAGCAGTTCTTC; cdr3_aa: CASRAGAYNEQFF
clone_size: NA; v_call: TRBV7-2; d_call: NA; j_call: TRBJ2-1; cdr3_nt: TGTGCCAGCAGCCCTCCGGGGGTAGCGGCCCGCTACAATGAGCAGTTCTTC; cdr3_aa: CASSPPGVAARYNEQFF
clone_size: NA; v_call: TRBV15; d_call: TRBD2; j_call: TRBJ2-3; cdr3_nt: TGTGCCACCAGCACGCCCTTTAGCGGGAAGCCCAATACGCAGTATTTT; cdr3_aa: CATSTPFSGKPNTQYF
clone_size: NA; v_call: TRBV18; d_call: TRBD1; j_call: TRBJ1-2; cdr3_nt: TGTGCCAGCTCACGGGACAGGGTAAACGGTGGCTACACCTTC; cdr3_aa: CASSRDRVNGGYTF
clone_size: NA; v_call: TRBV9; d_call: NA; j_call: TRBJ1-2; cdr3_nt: TGTGCCAGCAGCGCGGGGGAGTATGGCTACACCTTC; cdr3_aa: CASSAGEYGYTF
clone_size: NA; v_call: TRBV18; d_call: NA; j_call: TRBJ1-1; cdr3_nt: TGTGCCAGCTCACTCAATCCCCCAGCAATGAACACTGAAGCTTTCTTT; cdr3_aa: CASSLNPPAMNTEAFF
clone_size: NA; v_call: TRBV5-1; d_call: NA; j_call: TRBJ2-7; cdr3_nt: TGCGCCAGCAGCTTGGGGCCAGCTAACTACGAGCAGTACTTC; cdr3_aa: CASSLGPANYEQYF
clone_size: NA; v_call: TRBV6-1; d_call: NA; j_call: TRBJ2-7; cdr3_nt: TGTGCCAGCAGTGGCAGGGCCTTCTACGAGCAGTACTTC; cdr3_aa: CASSGRAFYEQYF
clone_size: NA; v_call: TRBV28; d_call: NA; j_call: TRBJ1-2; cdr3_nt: TGTGCCAGCACCCCGGGCCGACAGGCCCTCTTCGCTATTCTTTACTATGGCTACACCTTC; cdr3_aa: CASTPGRQALFAILYYGYTF
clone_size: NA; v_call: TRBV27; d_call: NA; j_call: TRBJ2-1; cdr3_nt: TGTGCCAGCAGTTTATCCGTCCTCAATGAGCAGTTCTTC; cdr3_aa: CASSLSVLNEQFF
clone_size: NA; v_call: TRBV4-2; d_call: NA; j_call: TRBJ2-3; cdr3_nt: TGTGCCAGCAGCCCTTCTCTTACCACAGATACGCAGTATTTT; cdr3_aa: CASSPSLTTDTQYF
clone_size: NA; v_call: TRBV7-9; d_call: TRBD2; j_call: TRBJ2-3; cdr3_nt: TGTGCCAGCAGCCTCGGGACTAGCGGGAGAGATACGCAGTATTTT; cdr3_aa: CASSLGTSGRDTQYF